These T cell receptor beta chains were read from a single sample in a study of T cells in Graves' hyperthyroidism and ophthalmopathy. TCRdb passed the multiplex PCR reads through MiXCR, listing each CDR3 protein once. The data show around 500,000 distinct CDR3 sequences, with 22% seen just once and 45% to 55% held by the top ten. Source material: blood. The receptor source for this set is a woman aged 70 to 79 with Graves' ophthalmopathy. CDR3s include the opening cysteine and the closing phenylalanine or tryptophan. The order of the fields is V gene, clone size, D gene, J gene, CDR3 protein, CDR3 DNA. D genes are given only for firm matches. Where a row states a size, it is once, few, many or the class of an expanded clone; other rows omit it.

>TRBV20-1|NA|NA|TRBJ2-2
CSARDPKETGELFF
TGCAGTGCTAGGGACCCCAAGGAGACCGGGGAGCTGTTTTTT
>TRBV3-1|NA|TRBD2|TRBJ2-7
CASSQDSLAGGRYEQYF
TGTGCCAGCAGCCAAGATTCACTAGCGGGAGGGCGCTACGAGCAGTACTTC
>TRBV4-1|NA|NA|TRBJ1-2
CASSQPGGADGYTF
TGCGCCAGCAGCCAACCTGGGGGAGCCGATGGCTACACCTTC
>TRBV20-1|few|NA|TRBJ2-3
CSARGGMGTDTQYF
TGCAGTGCTAGAGGGGGGATGGGCACAGATACGCAGTATTTT
>TRBV6-4|NA|NA|TRBJ1-5
CASSHSQGKGSNQSQHF
TGTGCCAGCAGTCATTCACAGGGAAAAGGAAGCAATCAGTCCCAGCATTTT
>TRBV29-1|NA|NA|TRBJ1-1
CSVEDVAGREAFF
TGCAGCGTTGAAGACGTGGCAGGGCGCGAAGCTTTCTTT
>TRBV3-1|few|TRBD1|TRBJ1-1
CASSSGTGGANTEAFF
TGTGCCAGCAGCTCGGGGACAGGGGGCGCGAACACTGAAGCTTTCTTT
>TRBV3-1|NA|TRBD2|TRBJ2-7
CASSQTSGPYEQYF
TGTGCCAGCAGCCAAACTAGCGGCCCCTACGAGCAGTACTTC
>TRBV2|few|NA|TRBJ1-1
CARSRGSPGTEAFF
TGTGCCAGAAGTAGGGGATCCCCGGGCACTGAAGCTTTCTTT
>TRBV5-1|NA|TRBD1|TRBJ2-1
CASSLVGQGHSEQFF
TGCGCCAGCAGCTTGGTGGGACAGGGTCACAGTGAGCAGTTCTTC
>TRBV6-2/TRBV6-3|few|TRBD1|TRBJ1-1
CASRWGQLNTEAFF
TGTGCCAGCAGATGGGGACAGCTGAACACTGAAGCTTTCTTT
>TRBV19|few|TRBD1|TRBJ2-1
CASSPHRTGNEQFF
TGTGCCAGTAGTCCCCACCGGACAGGCAATGAGCAGTTCTTC
>TRBV6-1|NA|NA|TRBJ2-7
CASSSETPGHKQYF
TGTGCCAGCAGTTCCGAAACTCCGGGACATAAGCAGTACTTC
>TRBV30|many|TRBD1|TRBJ1-1
CAWSVGTEYTEAFF
TGTGCCTGGAGTGTAGGGACAGAGTACACTGAAGCTTTCTTT
>TRBV30|few|NA|TRBJ1-5
CAWSVPNSYNQPQHF
TGTGCCTGGAGTGTACCAAACAGTTACAATCAGCCCCAGCATTTT
>TRBV20-1|few|NA|TRBJ2-7
CSAYTGEQYF
TGCAGTGCTTACACGGGGGAGCAGTACTTC
>TRBV30|few|TRBD1|TRBJ1-5
CAWRGTGMNQPQHF
TGTGCCTGGAGGGGGACAGGGATGAATCAGCCCCAGCATTTT
>TRBV7-2|NA|TRBD1|TRBJ1-2
CASSVSGTGRGTNYGYTF
TGTGCCAGCAGCGTATCCGGGACAGGGAGGGGAACCAACTATGGCTACACCTTC
>TRBV27|many|NA|TRBJ1-1
CASSPGKLGSEAFF
TGTGCCAGCAGCCCAGGGAAACTAGGCTCTGAAGCTTTCTTT
>TRBV3-1|NA|NA|TRBJ2-5
CASSQDVRFQETQYF
TGTGCCAGCAGCCAAGATGTAAGGTTCCAAGAGACCCAGTACTTC
>TRBV20-1|NA|NA|TRBJ2-4
CSARAGIQYF
TGCAGTGCTAGAGCGGGCATTCAGTACTTC
>TRBV5-1|few|NA|TRBJ2-7
CASSPASGSYEQYF
TGCGCCAGCAGCCCGGCTTCGGGCTCCTACGAGCAGTACTTC
>TRBV20-1|NA|TRBD1|TRBJ2-7
CSATRDRTYEQYF
TGCAGTGCTACACGGGACAGGACCTACGAGCAGTACTTC
>TRBV6-2/TRBV6-3|few|NA|TRBJ2-3
CATIYLDTQYF
TGTGCCACTATCTATCTAGATACGCAGTATTTT
>TRBV30|many|NA|TRBJ1-6
CAWSATPNSPLHF
TGTGCCTGGAGTGCGACACCCAATTCACCCCTCCACTTT
>TRBV5-8|NA|TRBD2|TRBJ2-7
CASSLGSGRGSEQYF
TGTGCCAGCAGCTTGGGTAGCGGGAGAGGTAGCGAGCAGTACTTC
>TRBV5-1|NA|NA|TRBJ1-1
CASSLAPATNTEAFF
TGCGCCAGCAGCTTGGCCCCGGCTACGAACACTGAAGCTTTCTTT
>TRBV11-2|many|NA|TRBJ2-1
CASSLLFHEQFF
TGTGCCAGCAGCCTCCTTTTCCATGAGCAGTTCTTC
>TRBV9|few|TRBD2|TRBJ2-3
CASSVGEREEDTQYF
TGTGCCAGCAGCGTTGGGGAGCGGGAGGAAGATACGCAGTATTTT
>TRBV5-1|few|NA|TRBJ2-3
CASSLGTVTDTQYF
TGCGCCAGCAGCTTAGGGACTGTGACAGATACGCAGTATTTT
>TRBV20-1|NA|NA|TRBJ1-5
CSASIPNRINQPQHF
TGCAGTGCTAGTATCCCTAACCGGATCAATCAGCCCCAGCATTTT
>TRBV15|few|NA|TRBJ1-4
CATSRGPEGEKLFF
TGTGCCACCAGCAGAGGCCCAGAGGGTGAAAAACTGTTTTTT
>TRBV27|few|NA|TRBJ2-7
CATGQLGPYEQYF
TGTGCCACCGGTCAACTGGGGCCCTACGAGCAGTACTTC
>TRBV6-5|many|TRBD2|TRBJ2-5
CASSYSTSGWGETQYF
TGTGCCAGCAGTTACTCGACTAGCGGATGGGGAGAGACCCAGTACTTC
>TRBV27|NA|NA|TRBJ2-2
CASRRQWGPPGELFF
TGTGCCAGCAGGAGGCAGTGGGGCCCGCCCGGGGAGCTGTTTTTT
>TRBV20-1|NA|TRBD2|TRBJ2-5
CSARGLAGSVQYF
TGCAGTGCCAGGGGACTAGCGGGTTCCGTTCAATACTTC
>TRBV20-1|NA|NA|TRBJ1-3
CSVSGGAGNTIYF
TGCAGTGTCTCTGGGGGCGCCGGAAACACCATATATTTT
>TRBV29-1|NA|NA|TRBJ1-2
CSVLTGEGCGYTF
TGCAGCGTCCTCACGGGGGAGGGCTGCGGCTACACCTTC
>TRBV9|NA|NA|TRBJ2-3
CASSVESSSQYF
TGTGCCAGCAGCGTAGAGTCCAGTTCGCAGTATTTT
>TRBV10-3|few|TRBD1|TRBJ2-2
CAISGTGTGITGELFF
TGTGCCATCAGTGGAACCGGGACAGGGATAACCGGGGAGCTGTTTTTT
>TRBV19|NA|NA|TRBJ2-2
CASSWGGSPNTGELFF
TGTGCCAGTAGTTGGGGCGGCTCCCCGAACACCGGGGAGCTGTTTTTT
>TRBV11-2|few|TRBD2|TRBJ2-1
CASRPSTRTRRFF
TGTGCCAGCAGACCCTCTACCCGGACTAGACGGTTCTTC
>TRBV5-1|NA|NA|TRBJ1-2
CASSLGGQTIGYTF
TGCGCCAGCAGCTTGGGGGGTCAGACTATCGGCTACACCTTC
>TRBV29-1|NA|NA|TRBJ1-1
CSVVVQLNTEAFF
TGCAGCGTTGTGGTACAGCTGAACACTGAAGCTTTCTTT
>TRBV30|few|NA|TRBJ2-3
CAWSGLAYTDTQYF
TGTGCCTGGAGTGGGCTGGCGTACACAGATACGCAGTATTTT
>TRBV5-5|NA|NA|TRBJ1-2
CASSGSTGGYGYTF
TGTGCCAGCAGCGGGTCAACGGGCGGCTATGGCTACACCTTC
>TRBV5-1|NA|TRBD1|TRBJ1-5
CASSSGGGSNQPQHF
TGCGCCAGCAGCTCAGGGGGGGGGAGCAATCAGCCCCAGCATTTT
>TRBV19|NA|TRBD2|TRBJ2-4
CASSMGGASKNIQYF
TGTGCCAGTAGTATGGGAGGGGCGTCCAAAAACATTCAGTACTTC
>TRBV15|few|NA|TRBJ2-3
CATSSSGANGDTQYF
TGTGCCACCAGCAGCTCAGGGGCGAATGGGGATACGCAGTATTTT
>TRBV20-1|many|TRBD2|TRBJ2-7
CSASPGAGGPEQYF
TGCAGTGCAAGCCCGGGGGCGGGAGGGCCCGAGCAGTACTTC
>TRBV20-1|few|NA|TRBJ2-3
CSASGTTDTQYF
TGCAGTGCTAGCGGAACTACAGATACGCAGTATTTT
>TRBV30|NA|NA|TRBJ2-5
CAWSVRVLETQYF
TGTGCCTGGAGTGTACGAGTGCTAGAGACCCAGTACTTC
>TRBV12-3/TRBV12-4|many|TRBD2|TRBJ2-1
CASSFNIGTSGSGSSYNEQFF
TGTGCCAGCAGTTTTAATATCGGGACTAGCGGGAGTGGGAGCTCCTACAATGAGCAGTTCTTC
>TRBV12-3/TRBV12-4|NA|NA|TRBJ2-7
CASSLQGGYEQYF
TGTGCCAGCAGTCTCCAGGGGGGCTACGAGCAGTACTTC
>TRBV10-2|NA|TRBD1|TRBJ1-5
CASSDRQGLGQPQHF
TGCGCCAGCAGTGATCGACAGGGGTTGGGTCAGCCCCAGCATTTT
>TRBV7-9|NA|TRBD2|TRBJ2-3
CASSRASGSVTDTQYF
TGTGCCAGCAGCCGAGCTAGCGGGAGTGTAACGGATACGCAGTATTTT
>TRBV11-2|NA|TRBD1|TRBJ1-2
CASSIRRQGYGYTF
TGTGCCAGCAGCATTCGCCGACAGGGGTACGGCTACACCTTC
>TRBV2|many|NA|TRBJ1-4
CASSDRVTNEKLFF
TGTGCCAGCAGTGACAGGGTGACTAATGAAAAACTGTTTTTT
>TRBV20-1|many|NA|TRBJ1-1
CSATGGSTEAFF
TGCAGTGCGACCGGAGGCTCCACTGAAGCTTTCTTT